This T cell receptor (beta chain) was recorded in a study of blood T cells in healthy people across ages. It was with a sample-barcoded 5' primer and a J-beta primer mix that a second PCR of roughly 6 to 12 cycles was run. Each TCR beta cDNA got a 12-nucleotide random molecular identifier. Via MiXCR, TCRdb re-called the 5' RACE reads, giving one row per CDR3 protein. Among under 1,000,000 distinct CDR3 sequences, 35% to 40% were seen once, and the ten largest hold 13%. Sequenced input: blood. The sequence derives from a man between 18 and 35 years old in good health.

The CDR3 region is CASSVTLKSQPQHF. CDR3 bases: TGTGCCAGCAGTGTGACTCTTAAGAGTCAGCCCCAGCATTTT. This rearrangement joins TRBV28 to TRBJ1-5, with unresolved D. The germline V gene has CDR1 MDHEN and CDR2 SYDVKM. V was clipped by 5 bases and J by 6 bases, with 14 bases between them. This CDR3 has 14 amino acids.